This TCR beta chain was identified during a study of blood T cell repertoires in COVID-19. CDR1 is GTSNPN, CDR2 SVGIG, per germline (reference sequence). V lost 1 base and J 6 bases, leaving 6 bases between the germline ends. This CDR3 has 11 residues. Libraries were prepared by immunoSEQ multiplex PCR; TCRdb keeps only in-frame clonotypes and omits some of them. Here the sample spans around 99,000 clones, roughly nine tenths being singletons. The sequence was obtained from a man over 45 with acute or convalescent COVID-19. The sample taken for sequencing was peripheral blood. The chain uses TRBV30 and TRBJ1-2, with D tentatively TRBD1 (5 bases). CDR3: CAWSEGNGYTF. The DNA for the CDR3 is TGTGCCTGGAGTGAGGGGAATGGCTACACCTTC.